This T cell receptor (beta chain) was retrieved from a study of CD8 T cells in Susac syndrome. CD8+ and CD4+ T cells circulating in blood were sequenced for TCR beta. Relapsing-remitting disease, either stable or active, was present in the treatment-naive patients who were the multiple sclerosis controls. TEMRA cells were FACS-enriched and CD8+ and CD4+ T cells negatively isolated. The CDR3 length is 12 residues. V gave up 4 bases and J gave up 7 bases, with 8 bases separating them. In germline, CDR1 is SGHDN, CDR2 FVKESK. Roughly 0.5 to 1 ug RNA was reverse transcribed with random hexamers. The method of amplification for TCR beta CDR3 was immunoSEQ multiplex PCR, covering 54 Vbeta and 13 Jbeta. TCRdb analysed the immunoSEQ multiplex PCR reads with MiXCR anew, one entry per CDR3 protein. Of roughly 150,000 distinct CDR3 sequences in the sample, roughly 96% were seen once.

The rearrangement uses TRBV14 and TRBJ2-4; D uncertain. Sequencing was carried out using CD8+ T cells from PBMCs. This receptor was taken from a human donor with multiple sclerosis. Here the CDR3 DNA reads TGTGCCAGCAGCCCGACCGGGAACATTCAGTACTTC. Translated, it gives CASSPTGNIQYF. Full variable domain (outside the CDR3, taken from reference TRBV14 and TRBJ2-4): EAGVTQFPSHSVIEKGQTVTLRCDPISGHDNLYWYRRVMGKEIKFLLHFVKESKQDESGMPNNRFLAERTGGTYSTLKVQPAELEDSGVYFCASSPTGNIQYFGAGTRLSVL.